These 24 T cell receptor beta chains originate from one sample sequenced in a study of blood T cell repertoires in COVID-19. Measured with immunoSEQ multiplex PCR; TCRdb has only the in-frame clones, and not every one. The top ten hold about an eighth of the sample, which has 130,000 or so clones, roughly four fifths seen once. The sequencing input was peripheral blood. The origin of the receptors is a human donor in a cohort sampled during active COVID-19.

The chain couples TRBV29-1 to TRBJ2-7; 7 bases line up with TRBD2. The length of the CDR3 is 15 residues. Germline CDR1 and CDR2: SQVTM and ANQGSEA. V trimming: 3 bases; J trimming: 0 bases; junction bases outside the gene matches: 8. The CDR3 sequence: CSVDLGGLISYEQYF. In DNA form, the CDR3 reads TGCAGCGTTGATTTGGGGGGGTTGATCTCCTACGAGCAGTACTTC.

The CDR3 nucleotides are TGTGCCAGCAGCTTGTCGGGACTTCTCAATGAGCAGTTCTTC. Residues: CASSLSGLLNEQFF. This rearrangement joins TRBV5-6 to TRBJ2-1; possible D gene TRBD2, 6 bases. V lost 1 base, J lost 6 bases, and 11 bases lay in between. The CDR3 is made up of 14 amino acids. Germline loops: CDR1 SGHDT, CDR2 YYEEEE.

The rearrangement uses TRBV7-8 and TRBJ2-1; 7 bases are a match to TRBD1. CDR1 and CDR2 (germline): SGHVS, FQNEAQ. Trimming cost V 4 bases and J 6 bases; bases outside gene matches: 6. The CDR3 length is 14 residues. Here the CDR3 DNA reads TGTGCCAGCAGCTCACGACAGGGACGCAATGAGCAGTTCTTC. Its protein is CASSSRQGRNEQFF.

The chain links TRBV7-9 to TRBJ1-1; no reliable D call. In germline, CDR1 is SEHNR, CDR2 FQNEAQ (reference sequence). CDR3 size: 13 residues. V was clipped by 0 bases and J by 2 bases, with 4 bases between them. DNA of the CDR3: TGTGCCAGCAGCTTAGCCAGAAACACTGAAGCTTTCTTT. It is translated as CASSLARNTEAFF.

The rearrangement links TRBV29-1 to TRBJ2-7; 7 bases are shared with TRBD1. The ends lost 0 bases at V and 4 bases at J; junction bases unmatched: 6. CDR1 and CDR2 (germline): SQVTM, ANQGSEA. The CDR3 runs to 14 residues. The CDR3 loop reads CSVEDATGLYEQYF. The DNA for the CDR3 is TGCAGCGTTGAAGACGCGACAGGGCTATACGAGCAGTACTTC.

This CDR3 is CASSLSRGRTDTQYF. The CDR3 DNA follows: TGTGCCAGCAGCTTGAGCAGGGGGCGAACAGATACGCAGTATTTT. V usage is TRBV5-4 and J usage is TRBJ2-3; 8 bases line up with TRBD1. The CDR3 extends over 15 amino acids. Germline assignment: CDR1 SGHNT and CDR2 YYREEE (reference sequence). J was trimmed by 3 bases and V by 1 base; bases with no gene match: 4. The entire variable domain, with the rest obtained from reference TRBV5-4 and TRBJ2-3, is as follows: ETGVTQSPTHLIKTRGQQVTLRCSSQSGHNTVSWYQQALGQGPQFIFQYYREEENGRGNFPPRFSGLQFPNYSSELNVNALELDDSALYLCASSLSRGRTDTQYFGPGTRLTVL.

This clone was detected once. The chain links TRBV29-1 to TRBJ1-4; 9 positions match TRBD1. The CDR3 length is 13 residues. Losses at the gene ends were 4 bases for V and 6 bases for J; bases not matched to a gene: 3. Germline V gene lookup returns CDR1 SQVTM and CDR2 ANQGSEA. The CDR3 DNA reads as TGCAGCGTTGGTAGGACAGGGGATGAAAAACTGTTTTTT. Encoded protein: CSVGRTGDEKLFF.

This clone appeared a few times. The chain carries TRBV7-2 and TRBJ2-7; 7 bases line up with TRBD1. The trim removed 3 bases at V and 2 bases at J, leaving 4 bases unmatched. In germline, CDR1 is SGHTA, CDR2 FQGNSA. The CDR3 has 14 amino acids. CDR3 nucleotides: TGTGCCAGCAGCTTTGGACAGGCTACCTACGAGCAGTACTTC. This sequence encodes CASSFGQATYEQYF. The whole variable domain, filled in from reference TRBV7-2 and TRBJ2-7, reads GAGVSQSPSNKVTEKGKDVELRCDPISGHTALYWYRQSLGQGLEFLIYFQGNSAPDKSGLPSDRFSAERTGGSVSTLTIQRTQQEDSAVYLCASSFGQATYEQYFGPGTRLTVT.

This chain joins TRBV5-4 and TRBJ2-7; 8 nucleotides line up with TRBD1. This CDR3 has 14 residues. Germline CDR1 reads SGHNT; CDR2 reads YYREEE (reference sequence). V lost 4 bases to trimming and J lost 2 bases; unmatched junction nucleotides: 5. The CDR3 reads CASSPSDRAYEQYF. CDR3 DNA: TGTGCCAGCAGCCCCTCGGACAGGGCCTACGAGCAGTACTTC.

The rearrangement links TRBV7-2 to TRBJ2-3; no clear D. The CDR3 runs to 13 residues. Germline V gene sequence: CDR1 SGHTA, CDR2 FQGNSA. V dropped 0 bases and J dropped 6 bases, with 7 bases sitting between them. The DNA of the CDR3 is TGTGCCAGCAGCTTAGCAGTTAGCGATACGCAGTATTTT. It specifies CASSLAVSDTQYF.

This chain uses TRBV2 with TRBJ2-1; D ambiguous. This CDR3 contains 12 residues. V lost 0 bases, J lost 11 bases, and 8 bases lay in between. CDR1 and CDR2 from the germline V gene are SNHLY and FYNNEI. Here the CDR3 reads CASSEALEKQFF. Written as DNA, the CDR3 is TGTGCCAGCAGTGAAGCGTTAGAGAAGCAGTTCTTC.

This chain uses TRBV7-2 with TRBJ2-1; a possible D gene is TRBD2 (5 bases). Trimming shortened V by 1 base and J by 3 bases, and 10 bases separated the two germline ends. Germline assignment: CDR1 SGHTA and CDR2 FQGNSA. The CDR3 has 15 residues. The CDR3 sequence is CASSLDRTVYNEQFF. For the CDR3, the DNA is TGTGCCAGCAGCTTAGACCGGACTGTCTACAATGAGCAGTTCTTC.

The V call is TRBV7-2, the J call TRBJ2-3; 12 nucleotides match TRBD2. The CDR3 extends over 19 amino acids. Per germline, CDR1 SGHTA and CDR2 FQGNSA. Trimming cost V 1 base and J 4 bases; bases outside gene matches: 12. This chain's CDR3 is CASSLDLWASGGAPDTQYF. CDR3 coding DNA: TGTGCCAGCAGCTTAGATCTTTGGGCTAGCGGGGGGGCTCCAGATACGCAGTATTTT.

The gene calls are TRBV9 and TRBJ1-3; TRBD1 aligns across 7 bases. The V segment lost 0 bases and the J segment 4 bases; nucleotides outside the gene matches: 7. The CDR3 consists of 16 residues. Per germline, CDR1 SGDLS and CDR2 YYNGEE. The CDR3 region has the DNA TGTGCCAGCAGCGTAGGACAGGGAAGAAGCGGAAACACCATATATTTT. Translating it yields CASSVGQGRSGNTIYF.

In this sample, this clone turned up once. The chain recombines TRBV5-5 with TRBJ2-7, with 8 bases fitting TRBD1. After removal of 2 bases from V and 5 bases from J, the junction contained 6 bases not matched to a gene. CDR3 length equals 14 residues. The V gene's germline CDR1 is SGHKS and CDR2 YYEKEE (reference sequence). CDR3 region: CASSFWTGSDEQYF. In DNA form, the CDR3 reads TGTGCCAGCAGCTTCTGGACAGGGTCGGACGAGCAGTACTTC.

This chain connects TRBV18 to TRBJ2-1, with 7 nucleotides matching TRBD2. CDR3 size: 13 residues. The V gene end was trimmed by 4 bases and the J gene end by 8 bases; junction bases not matched to a gene: 5. Germline CDR1 KGHSH, CDR2 LQKENI. CDR3 loop: CASSLTRGDEQFF. CDR3 DNA sequence: TGTGCCAGCTCACTCACCCGGGGGGATGAGCAGTTCTTC.

The rearrangement links TRBV4-2 to TRBJ2-5; 8 bases fit TRBD2. The V and J ends lost 3 bases and 1 base, in that order; junction bases with no gene match: 7. This CDR3 has 16 amino acids. Germline-derived CDR1 and CDR2 are LGHNA and YNFKEQ. In DNA form, the CDR3 reads TGTGCCAGCAGCCAGCGGGGGGCCGGCTTCCAAGAGACCCAGTACTTC. Encoded protein: CASSQRGAGFQETQYF.

V usage is TRBV3-1 (or the pseudogene TRBV3-2) and J usage is TRBJ2-3, with 14 bases aligning to TRBD2. This CDR3 region has 19 residues. After removal of 6 bases from V and 3 bases from J, the junction contained 14 bases not matched to a gene. The germline V gene has CDR1 LGHDT and CDR2 YNNKEL (reference sequence). The CDR3 bases are TGTGCCAGCAGAGCTTCGCGACTAGCGGGGGGGCGTTTTACAGATACGCAGTATTTT. Amino acids: CASRASRLAGGRFTDTQYF.

The CDR3 DNA reads as TGTGCCAGCAGTCACGACAGGGACGAACAGCCCCAGCATTTT. It codes for CASSHDRDEQPQHF. The chain couples TRBV28 to TRBJ1-5, with 7 bases matching TRBD1. Germline CDR1 and CDR2: MDHEN and SYDVKM. V lost 5 bases to trimming and J lost 7 bases; unmatched junction nucleotides: 8. The CDR3 sequence is 14 residues long.

In nucleotides, the CDR3 is TGTGCCAGCAGCCAAGAATGGCGGGGGGCAGATACGCAGTATTTT. As protein: CASSQEWRGADTQYF. The V and J genes are TRBV3-1 (or the pseudogene TRBV3-2) and TRBJ2-3, with 8 bases lining up with TRBD2. This CDR3 comprises 15 residues. Germline V gene sequence: CDR1 LGHDT, CDR2 YNNKEL (reference sequence). V was pared by 0 bases and J by 4 bases, with 3 bases of the junction left unmatched.

Here the CDR3 DNA reads TGTGCCACCAGCAGAGAGCTTGGGGCAGAGACCCAGTACTTC. Its protein is CATSRELGAETQYF. The chain has TRBV15 and TRBJ2-5, with D perhaps TRBD1 (5 bases). The CDR3 consists of 14 residues. Trimming shortened V by 0 bases and J by 4 bases, and 9 bases separated the two germline ends. Germline CDR1 is LNHNV and CDR2 is YYDKDF (reference sequence).

This clone was counted once. The rearrangement uses TRBV5-1 and TRBJ2-5; 11 bases fit TRBD1. Germline-derived CDR1 and CDR2 are SGHRS and YFSETQ. The CDR3 consists of 16 residues. The junction had 6 bases not matched to a gene; V was cut back by 4 bases and J by 1 base. Here the CDR3 DNA reads TGCGCCAGCAGCAGCGGGACAGGGGGTATCCAAGAGACCCAGTACTTC. It yields the protein CASSSGTGGIQETQYF.

The V call is TRBV12-5, the J call TRBJ1-2; 8 bases map to TRBD1. Germline V gene sequence: CDR1 LGHNT, CDR2 FRNRAP. The CDR3 has 14 residues. J lost 4 bases, V lost 4 bases, and 5 bases had no gene match. The CDR3 here is CASGWGTGVYGYTF. The CDR3 coding sequence is TGTGCTAGTGGTTGGGGGACAGGCGTCTATGGCTACACCTTC.

In DNA, the CDR3 is TGTGCCAGCTCACCGGTACAGGCATCATCCATGAACACTGAAGCTTTCTTT. Amino acid sequence: CASSPVQASSMNTEAFF. This chain links TRBV18 with TRBJ1-1; possibly TRBD1 for D (5 bases). Germline assignment: CDR1 KGHSH and CDR2 LQKENI. Trimming shortened V by 3 bases and J by 0 bases, and 17 bases separated the two germline ends. The CDR3 spans 17 residues.